This T cell receptor beta chain was identified during a study of T cells after yellow fever vaccination. Turning to the study itself: Any fraction with a low cell number was prepared using SMART-Seq v4 Ultra Low Input.

CDR1 and CDR2 (germline): MNHEY, SVGAGI. V shed 0 bases and J shed 0 bases, with 3 bases lying between them. The CDR3 has 15 residues. Overall study results and limits: A small share of clonotypes appeared in both CD4 and CD8 compartments. Repertoires obtained by FACS sorting could include abundant clonotypes that entered as contaminants from the bulk population.

Via MiXCR, TCRdb re-called the 5' RACE reads, giving one row per CDR3 protein. The top ten hold 2.5% to 4% of the sample, which has about 320,000 distinct CDR3 sequences, about 11% seen once. This clonotype was picked up a small number of times. The antigen remains unidentified. The receptor was isolated from a man aged 18 to 29 who received the YFV17D yellow fever vaccine. The material was CD4+ T cells sorted from PBMCs, obtained 45 days after the yellow fever booster vaccination. V and J are TRBV6-5 and TRBJ1-6, with D unclear. In nucleotides, the CDR3 is TGTGCCAGCAGTTACTCTAGCTCCTATAATTCACCCCTCCACTTT. This gives the protein CASSYSSSYNSPLHF.